The 17 T cell receptor beta chains listed next were all sequenced from one sample in a study of human T cells and chemical hapten exposure. Total RNA was isolated from unfractionated whole blood. MiXCR, run by TCRdb on the 5' RACE reads, gives a single entry per CDR3 protein. Of about 81,000 distinct CDR3 sequences in the sample, about 8% were seen once. The receptors come from a male donor in good health.

This clonotype occurred a few times. This sequence joins TRBV6-2 or TRBV6-3 and TRBJ2-2, with D unresolved. V was cut by 6 bases and J by 6 bases, with 11 bases left in between. Per germline, CDR1 MNHEY and CDR2 SVGEGT. This CDR3 contains 13 residues. CDR3 protein: CASRPRSPGELFF. DNA for the CDR3: TGTGCCAGCAGACCCCGGAGTCCCGGGGAGCTGTTTTTT.

The table lists this clonotype with many counts. The V and J genes are TRBV6-2 or TRBV6-3 and TRBJ2-6; D is undetermined. V was pared by 10 bases and J by 2 bases, with 24 bases between. Germline V gene sequence: CDR1 MNHEY, CDR2 SVGEGT. The CDR3 runs to 18 residues. The CDR3 protein is CATREESGIFAGANVLTF. The CDR3 coding sequence is TGTGCCACCAGAGAGGAATCTGGTATCTTCGCTGGGGCCAACGTCCTGACTTTC.

This clonotype was seen a few times. This chain joins TRBV6-1 and TRBJ1-1; perhaps TRBD1 as D (5 bases). V lost 1 base and J 0 bases, leaving 12 bases between the germline ends. The CDR3 contains 16 residues. Germline lookup yields CDR1 MNHNS and CDR2 SASEGT. The CDR3 DNA follows: TGTGCCAGCAGTGAAGTTGCCGGGACTTTGAACACTGAAGCTTTCTTT. Translating gives CASSEVAGTLNTEAFF.

The chain is built from TRBV10-3 and TRBJ2-2, with D possibly TRBD1 on 6 matching bases. Between the trimmed V and J ends, which lost 10 bases and 2 bases, there was a span of 11 bases. CDR3 length equals 13 residues. The germline gives CDR1 ENHRY, CDR2 SYGVKD. In DNA, the CDR3 is TGTGCCAGCCTGGACAGAAACACCGGGGAGCTGTTTTTT. Protein product: CASLDRNTGELFF.

The V gene is TRBV7-9, the J gene TRBJ2-1; 8 bases line up with TRBD2. The junction had 8 bases not matched to a gene; V was cut back by 4 bases and J by 6 bases. The CDR3 is made up of 15 amino acids. Germline V CDR1 and CDR2: SEHNR, FQNEAQ (reference sequence). CDR3 region: CASSSPLGTSNEQFF. In DNA form, the CDR3 reads TGTGCCAGCAGCTCACCACTAGGGACTAGCAATGAGCAGTTCTTC.

In its sample, this clonotype was seen many times. The chain joins TRBV4-1 to TRBJ2-7; perhaps TRBD2 as D (5 bases). This CDR3 region has 11 residues. V lost 5 bases and J lost 7, with 9 bases in between. CDR1 is MGHRA, CDR2 YSYEKL, per germline. CDR3 nucleotides: TGCGCCAGCAGCTTCCGGGGTGAGCAGTACTTC. It is translated as CASSFRGEQYF.

In this sample, this clonotype turned up a few times. V usage is TRBV20-1 and J usage is TRBJ2-1, with TRBD2 matching 10 bases. CDR1 is DFQATT, CDR2 SNEGSKA, per germline (reference sequence). The length of the CDR3 is 15 residues. V shed 5 bases, J shed 9 bases, and the junction held 13 bases outside the gene matches. The CDR3 region is CSAHPSSGSPPEQFF. CDR3 DNA: TGCAGTGCTCATCCCTCTAGCGGGAGCCCCCCTGAGCAGTTCTTC.

This clonotype has at least ten counts. The chain links TRBV6-1 to TRBJ1-2; 9 bases are shared with TRBD1. V dropped 5 bases and J dropped 3; count of bases not matched to a gene: 1. Germline values: CDR1 MNHNS, CDR2 SASEGT. The CDR3 consists of 13 residues. CDR3 sequence reads: CASSRDRDYGYTF. The CDR3 DNA reads as TGTGCCAGCAGTCGGGACAGGGACTATGGCTACACCTTC.

This clonotype was recorded a few times. The rearrangement joins TRBV25-1 to TRBJ2-2, with D unresolved. The V gene lost 4 bases and the J gene lost 2 bases, with 8 bases spanning the gap. Germline values: CDR1 MGHDK, CDR2 SYGVNS. The CDR3 is 14 residues long. CDR3 DNA sequence: TGTGCCAGCAGTGCCCGACATAACACCGGGGAGCTGTTTTTT. This encodes CASSARHNTGELFF.

There are many counts of this clonotype. The V and J genes are TRBV20-1 and TRBJ2-1; no firm D call. The CDR3 extends over 15 amino acids. Germline CDR1 DFQATT, CDR2 SNEGSKA (reference sequence). With 6 bases removed from V and 5 bases from J, the gap between germline ends came to 20 bases. The CDR3 DNA follows: TGCAGTGCCAGCTTGCTACCCAACGACAACAATGAGCAGTTCTTC. As protein: CSASLLPNDNNEQFF.

This clonotype was counted a few times. The rearrangement joins TRBV7-2 to TRBJ1-4, with TRBD1 as a possible D gene (5 bases). This CDR3 has 14 amino acids. Looked up from germline, CDR1 is SGHTA and CDR2 is FQGNSA. V dropped 2 bases and J dropped 3 bases, with 7 bases sitting between them. CDR3 amino acids: CASSLSTANEKLFF. Here the CDR3 DNA reads TGTGCCAGCAGCTTATCGACAGCTAATGAAAAACTGTTTTTT.

This chain uses TRBV20-1 with TRBJ2-7; D perhaps matches TRBD2 (5 bases). V was cut by 0 bases and J by 5 bases, with 20 bases left in between. The CDR3 has 16 residues. The V gene's germline CDR1 is DFQATT and CDR2 SNEGSKA (reference sequence). The CDR3: CSARDNEGARVDEQYF. Here the CDR3 DNA reads TGCAGTGCTAGAGATAATGAGGGAGCTCGCGTGGACGAGCAGTACTTC.

This clonotype was recorded many times. The rearrangement links TRBV29-1 to TRBJ1-1; D gene uncertain. CDR1 is SQVTM, CDR2 ANQGSEA, per germline. The CDR3 extends over 13 amino acids. V was trimmed by 4 bases and J by 2 bases, leaving 11 bases between them. Written as DNA, the CDR3 is TGCAGCGTTGGAGTTCAGAGAAACACTGAAGCTTTCTTT. Its translation is CSVGVQRNTEAFF. The full variable domain, its missing parts supplied by reference TRBV29-1 and TRBJ1-1, is SAVISQKPSRDICQRGTSLTIQCQVDSQVTMMFWYRQQPGQSLTLIATANQGSEATYESGFVIDKFPISRPNLTFSTLTVSNMSPEDSSIYLCSVGVQRNTEAFFGQGTRLTVV.

This clonotype came up many times. The V and J genes are TRBV6-5 and TRBJ2-5; 15 bases agree with TRBD2. CDR3 length equals 15 residues. The junction had 4 bases not matched to a gene; V was cut back by 7 bases and J by 4 bases. The germline V gene encodes CDR1 MNHEY and CDR2 SVGAGI. Written as DNA, the CDR3 is TGTGCCAGCAAAAAGGGACTAGCGGGAGGAGAGACCCAGTACTTC. Protein: CASKKGLAGGETQYF.

The chain joins TRBV7-2 to TRBJ1-1; no clear D. Germline V gives CDR1 SGHTA, CDR2 FQGNSA. The CDR3 is 13 residues long. V was shortened by 1 base and J by 10 bases, with 13 bases between the two germline ends. The chain's CDR3 is CASSLGRRLGAFF. Here the CDR3 DNA reads TGTGCCAGCAGCTTAGGGCGGCGGCTGGGAGCTTTCTTT.

This clonotype appeared a few times. The chain combines TRBV6-5 with TRBJ1-5; D might be TRBD1 (5 bases). Trimming removed 4 bases at V and 0 bases at J, with 16 bases between. In germline, CDR1 is MNHEY, CDR2 SVGAGI. The CDR3 runs 17 residues. The CDR3, as DNA: TGTGCCAGCAGTTCCGGGGGGGGTCAATATAGCAATCAGCCCCAGCATTTT. The encoded protein is CASSSGGGQYSNQPQHF.

This clonotype was seen a handful of times. V gene TRBV10-3 combines with J gene TRBJ2-3; 9 bases align to TRBD1. This CDR3 comprises 14 residues. Germline loops: CDR1 ENHRY, CDR2 SYGVKD. The V and J ends lost 11 bases and 4 bases, in that order; junction bases with no gene match: 10. The CDR3 DNA reads as TGTGCCGGTGGACAGGGGAAATCAGCAGATACGCAGTATTTT. It yields the protein CAGGQGKSADTQYF.